One and the same sample provided the 10 T cell receptor beta chains below, sequenced in a study of T-cell memory formation after mild COVID-19. MiXCR was run by TCRdb on the 5' RACE reads, yielding one entry per CDR3 protein. The sample records nearly 200,000 distinct CDR3 sequences, about 18% being singletons. The specimen was PBMCs or a T cell subset sorted from them (not recorded which). The source of these receptors is an adult woman who had mild COVID-19 (a few samples of this study predate the infection). Cell type and time point are not known.

The CDR3 coding sequence is TGTGCCAGCAGTCGCGACACAGGGTATACGCAGTATTTT. Translating it yields CASSRDTGYTQYF. This chain uses TRBV28 with TRBJ2-3, with D possibly matching TRBD1 (6 bases). The CDR3 extends over 13 amino acids. Trimming stripped 5 bases from V and 7 bases from J, with 13 bases between. The V gene's germline CDR1 is MDHEN and CDR2 SYDVKM. Combining the CDR3 with reference TRBV28 and TRBJ2-3 gives the whole variable domain DVKVTQSSRYLVKRTGEKVFLECVQDMDHENMFWYRQDPGLGLRLIYFSYDVKMKEKGDIPEGYSVSREKKERFSLILESASTNQTSMYLCASSRDTGYTQYFGPGTRLTVL.

This chain uses TRBV7-8 with TRBJ2-3, with 11 positions matching TRBD2. V lost 3 bases, J lost 4 bases, and 6 bases stayed unmatched. The CDR3 is made up of 16 amino acids. CDR1 is SGHVS and CDR2 is FQNEAQ in the germline V gene. CDR3 sequence reads: CASSFSTSGGSDTQYF. The CDR3 coding sequence is TGTGCCAGCAGCTTTTCTACTAGCGGGGGTTCAGATACGCAGTATTTT.

This clonotype appeared a few times. J is TRBJ2-7 and V is TRBV15, with 7 bases that match TRBD1. This CDR3 has 15 amino acids. With V trimmed by 2 bases and J by 6 bases, 10 bases remained unmatched. The germline gives CDR1 LNHNV, CDR2 YYDKDF (reference sequence). CDR3 in amino acids: CATSRTSEGAGEQYF. The CDR3 DNA sequence: TGTGCCACCAGCAGAACGAGTGAGGGGGCGGGCGAGCAGTACTTC.

This clonotype showed up just a few times. V is TRBV18 and J is TRBJ2-2; a possible D gene is TRBD1 (6 bases). The germline V and J ends were trimmed by 8 bases and 0 bases, with 10 bases remaining between them. The CDR3 covers 14 residues. CDR1 KGHSH and CDR2 LQKENI come from the germline V gene. The CDR3 spells CASLPGANTGELFF. The CDR3 DNA reads TGTGCCAGCCTACCAGGGGCGAACACCGGGGAGCTGTTTTTT.

This clonotype showed up just a few times. V gene TRBV12-3 or TRBV12-4 combines with J gene TRBJ2-5, with a weak D call TRBD1 (6 bases). V lost 4 bases and J lost 1, with 13 bases in between. The CDR3 spans 15 residues. CDR3 region: CASSSGQISQETQYF. DNA of the CDR3: TGTGCCAGCAGTTCTGGACAGATTTCCCAAGAGACCCAGTACTTC.

The chain employs TRBV10-3 and TRBJ2-1; TRBD2 might be the D (6 bases). CDR1 is ENHRY, CDR2 SYGVKD, per germline. V shed 4 bases and J shed 4 bases, with 11 bases lying between them. This CDR3 contains 14 residues. The CDR3 sequence is CAISVAGPYNEQFF. CDR3 DNA sequence: TGTGCCATCAGTGTGGCGGGACCTTACAATGAGCAGTTCTTC.

The rearrangement uses TRBV29-1 and TRBJ1-5, with a weak D call TRBD1 (6 bases). The CDR3 covers 12 residues. V was pared by 5 bases and J by 3 bases, with 8 bases between. CDR1 and CDR2 (germline): SQVTM, ANQGSEA. The DNA for the CDR3 is TGCAGCGTTAGGACAGACAATCAGCCCCAGCATTTT. Residues: CSVRTDNQPQHF. The variable domain in full, completed from reference TRBV29-1 and TRBJ1-5, reads SAVISQKPSRDICQRGTSLTIQCQVDSQVTMMFWYRQQPGQSLTLIATANQGSEATYESGFVIDKFPISRPNLTFSTLTVSNMSPEDSSIYLCSVRTDNQPQHFGDGTRLSIL.

This chain uses TRBV6-5 with TRBJ2-7; 10 nucleotides line up with TRBD2. The CDR3 runs to 15 residues. J lost 4 bases, V lost 0 bases, and 3 bases had no gene match. Germline CDR1 reads MNHEY; CDR2 reads SVGAGI. This chain's CDR3 is CASSYSASGGYEQYF. Here the CDR3 DNA reads TGTGCCAGCAGTTACTCGGCTAGCGGGGGTTACGAGCAGTACTTC.

This clonotype showed up just a few times. This chain links TRBV20-1 with TRBJ1-5; the D is unclear. Germline-derived CDR1 and CDR2 are DFQATT and SNEGSKA (reference sequence). This CDR3 has 12 amino acids. Between the trimmed V and J ends, which lost 4 bases and 4 bases, there was a span of 8 bases. The CDR3 coding sequence is TGCAGTGCTAAGATGGGGAATCAGCCCCAGCATTTT. It codes for CSAKMGNQPQHF.

This clonotype has just a few counts. This chain connects TRBV5-1 to TRBJ2-7; TRBD1 is a possible D gene (5 bases). The germline V and J ends were trimmed by 3 bases and 2 bases, with 12 bases remaining between them. There are 14 residues in the CDR3. Looked up from germline, CDR1 is SGHRS and CDR2 is YFSETQ. DNA of the CDR3: TGCGCCAGCAGCTCACAGGAACCCCCCTACGAGCAGTACTTC. Its protein product is CASSSQEPPYEQYF.